This is a list of T cell receptor beta chains from one sample in a study of blood T cells in healthy people across ages. TCRdb reanalysed the 5' RACE reads using MiXCR and keeps one entry per CDR3 protein. The sample carries 450,000 to 650,000 distinct CDR3 sequences, around 24% recorded once. These data were likewise used in another study, on T cells of mothers and their children.

Sequencing used blood. These receptors were collected from a boy aged 10-17 years in good health. The CDR3 runs from the conserved cysteine through the conserved F or W. D genes are given only for firm matches. Clone size appears in some rows only: once, few, many, or a class for an expanded clone.

size,V,D,J,CDR3,DNA
NA,TRBV7-2,TRBD2,TRBJ2-3,CASSYGTSGLTDTQYF,TGTGCCAGCAGTTACGGGACTAGCGGGCTCACAGATACGCAGTATTTT
NA,TRBV20-1,NA,TRBJ1-5,CSARQVENQPQHF,TGCAGTGCTAGACAGGTGGAAAATCAGCCCCAGCATTTT
NA,TRBV19,NA,TRBJ2-5,CASSINRAGEETQYF,TGTGCCAGTAGTATAAACAGGGCTGGAGAAGAGACCCAGTACTTC
few,TRBV6-1,NA,TRBJ2-7,CASSKAGVSYEQYF,TGTGCCAGCTCCAAAGCGGGCGTCTCCTACGAGCAGTACTTC
few,TRBV20-1,TRBD1,TRBJ1-6,CSTRTGADSPLHF,TGCAGTACCCGGACAGGGGCTGATTCACCCCTCCACTTT
NA,TRBV29-1,NA,TRBJ1-2,CSVDQGQINGYTF,TGCAGCGTTGATCAGGGTCAGATTAATGGCTACACCTTC
NA,TRBV5-1,NA,TRBJ1-3,CASSVRPGISGNTIYF,TGCGCCAGCAGCGTACGCCCGGGGATCTCTGGAAACACCATATATTTT
NA,TRBV20-1,TRBD2,TRBJ2-3,CSAGGTGTSGYF,TGCAGTGCTGGGGGGACCGGGACTAGCGGTTATTTT
NA,TRBV6-2/TRBV6-3,NA,TRBJ2-6,CASSSSEGANVLTF,TGTGCCAGCAGTTCCAGTGAAGGGGCCAACGTCCTGACTTTC
NA,TRBV29-1,TRBD1,TRBJ2-1,CSVEGLGQLSYNEQFF,TGCAGCGTTGAAGGCCTGGGACAGCTCTCCTACAATGAGCAGTTCTTC
NA,TRBV28,TRBD1,TRBJ1-6,CASSSGTGVYNSPLHF,TGTGCCAGCAGTTCCGGGACAGGGGTATATAATTCACCCCTCCACTTT
NA,TRBV28,TRBD2,TRBJ2-5,CASGTPVVAGGLETQYF,TGTGCCAGCGGCACCCCTGTGGTAGCGGGAGGGTTGGAGACCCAGTACTTC
NA,TRBV6-2/TRBV6-3,NA,TRBJ2-7,CASSTSLESYEQYF,TGTGCCAGCAGTACGTCTCTAGAGTCCTACGAGCAGTACTTC
few,TRBV6-6,TRBD1,TRBJ2-1,CASSYPDREEQFF,TGTGCCAGCAGTTATCCGGACAGGGAAGAGCAGTTCTTC
few,TRBV2,NA,TRBJ2-3,CASDEGLRTDTQYF,TGTGCCAGTGACGAAGGCTTGCGCACAGATACGCAGTATTTT
NA,TRBV29-1,NA,TRBJ2-1,CSVAWGLRGVNEQFF,TGCAGCGTTGCCTGGGGGCTCCGGGGGGTCAATGAGCAGTTCTTC
NA,TRBV23-1,NA,TRBJ2-1,CASSQIISGSSDNEQFF,TGCGCCAGCAGTCAAATAATCTCGGGGAGCAGCGACAATGAGCAGTTCTTC
few,TRBV7-2,TRBD1,TRBJ1-4,CASSFHGTGDEKLFF,TGTGCCAGCAGCTTTCACGGGACAGGGGACGAAAAACTGTTTTTT
few,TRBV5-5,NA,TRBJ2-4,CASSLPGRNIQYF,TGTGCCAGCAGCTTGCCGGGGAGAAACATTCAGTACTTC
once,TRBV18,NA,TRBJ2-1,CASSPWTVTVPYNEQFF,TGTGCCAGCTCCCCTTGGACAGTTACAGTACCCTACAATGAGCAGTTCTTC
few,TRBV7-9,NA,TRBJ2-7,CASSLGAEATEQYF,TGTGCCAGCTCACTTGGGGCGGAAGCCACTGAGCAGTACTTC
NA,TRBV4-1,NA,TRBJ2-6,CASSQVAGATSGANVLTF,TGCGCCAGCAGCCAAGTTGCAGGGGCCACCTCTGGGGCCAACGTCCTGACTTTC
NA,TRBV28,NA,TRBJ2-4,CASSFLRILAKNIQYF,TGTGCCAGCAGTTTTCTGAGAATACTAGCCAAAAACATTCAGTACTTC
NA,TRBV7-2,NA,TRBJ1-2,CASSFQVPYGYTF,TGTGCCAGCAGCTTTCAGGTCCCATATGGCTACACCTTC
NA,TRBV18,NA,TRBJ2-5,CASSPSRSETQYF,TGTGCCAGCTCACCCAGCAGGTCGGAGACCCAGTACTTC
few,TRBV21-1,NA,TRBJ2-5,CASSKKTTRGETQYF,TGTGCCAGCAGCAAAAAGACGACTAGGGGAGAGACCCAGTACTTC
few,TRBV7-9,NA,TRBJ2-1,CASSLTDYYNEQFF,TGTGCCAGCAGCTTAACGGACTACTACAATGAGCAGTTCTTC
NA,TRBV20-1,NA,TRBJ1-4,CSARGSEERLFF,TGCAGTGCTAGAGGGAGTGAAGAAAGACTGTTTTTT
NA,TRBV5-5,TRBD2,TRBJ2-1,CASSSAGRGGDEQFF,TGTGCCAGCAGCTCCGCTGGGCGGGGGGGTGATGAGCAGTTCTTC
NA,TRBV20-1,NA,TRBJ2-4,CSVSGGAKNIQYF,TGCAGTGTATCGGGCGGAGCCAAAAACATTCAGTACTTC
NA,TRBV7-2,TRBD1,TRBJ2-2,CASSSQGADTGELFF,TGTGCCAGCAGCTCCCAGGGGGCTGACACCGGGGAGCTGTTTTTT
few,TRBV9,NA,TRBJ2-5,CASSVASGETETQYF,TGTGCCAGCAGCGTAGCATCGGGGGAGACGGAGACCCAGTACTTC
NA,TRBV13,NA,TRBJ2-1,CASSLWTLSSYNEQFF,TGTGCCAGCAGCTTGTGGACCCTGAGCTCCTACAATGAGCAGTTCTTC
NA,TRBV9,NA,TRBJ2-3,CASSSRTPSTDTQYF,TGTGCCAGCAGCTCCCGGACGCCCAGCACAGATACGCAGTATTTT
NA,TRBV24-1,NA,TRBJ2-5,CATSGPQETQYF,TGTGCCACCAGTGGGCCCCAAGAGACCCAGTACTTC
NA,TRBV5-1,TRBD1,TRBJ2-3,CASSPGTGGNTQYF,TGCGCCAGCAGCCCTGGGACAGGGGGAAATACGCAGTATTTT
NA,TRBV12-3/TRBV12-4,TRBD1,TRBJ1-3,CASTHTGAGNTIYF,TGTGCCAGCACTCATACAGGGGCTGGAAACACCATATATTTT
few,TRBV30,TRBD1,TRBJ2-7,CAWSGDREDEQYF,TGTGCCTGGAGTGGGGACAGGGAAGACGAGCAGTACTTC
NA,TRBV19,TRBD1,TRBJ1-5,CASSGQDNQPQHF,TGTGCCAGTAGTGGACAGGACAATCAGCCCCAGCATTTT
NA,TRBV7-9,TRBD2,TRBJ2-7,CASTPGGDYEQYF,TGTGCCAGCACCCCGGGGGGGGACTACGAGCAGTACTTC
few,TRBV14,NA,TRBJ1-4,CASSPLGYEEKLFF,TGTGCCAGCAGCCCTCTGGGGTATGAGGAAAAACTGTTTTTT
few,TRBV4-1,NA,TRBJ2-2,CASSHLLVGRELFF,TGCGCCAGCAGCCATCTATTAGTGGGCCGGGAGCTGTTTTTT
NA,TRBV5-8,TRBD1,TRBJ1-5,CASSLATGNNQPQHF,TGTGCCAGCAGCTTGGCGACAGGGAACAATCAGCCCCAGCATTTT
NA,TRBV4-1,NA,TRBJ2-7,CASSQSGGVASYEQYF,TGCGCCAGCAGCCAAAGTGGCGGGGTTGCCTCCTACGAGCAGTACTTC
few,TRBV6-5,TRBD2,TRBJ2-1,CASSYPRLAGAYNEQFF,TGTGCCAGCAGTTACCCAAGACTAGCGGGAGCCTACAATGAGCAGTTCTTC
NA,TRBV7-2,TRBD2,TRBJ2-3,CASSSNRLAGVSTDTQYF,TGTGCCAGCAGCTCCAATCGACTAGCGGGGGTGAGCACAGATACGCAGTATTTT
NA,TRBV29-1,NA,TRBJ1-1,CSVVGGFDTEAFF,TGCAGCGTTGTAGGGGGGTTCGACACTGAAGCTTTCTTT
NA,TRBV14,NA,TRBJ2-3,CASSPQGRVYTDTQYF,TGTGCCAGCAGCCCCCAGGGCAGGGTCTACACAGATACGCAGTATTTT
many,TRBV29-1,NA,TRBJ2-1,CSVIRGDYSHNEQFF,TGCAGCGTCATAAGGGGGGACTACTCCCACAATGAGCAGTTCTTC
few,TRBV25-1,NA,TRBJ2-3,CASSETGIMGITDTQYF,TGTGCCAGCAGTGAAACAGGTATCATGGGGATCACAGATACGCAGTATTTT
NA,TRBV7-2,NA,TRBJ1-1,CASSLVGGADTEAFF,TGTGCCAGCAGCTTAGTAGGGGGTGCGGACACTGAAGCTTTCTTT
many,TRBV12-3/TRBV12-4,NA,TRBJ2-1,CASSGDGQPYNEQFF,TGTGCCAGCAGTGGTGACGGACAGCCGTACAATGAGCAGTTCTTC
few,TRBV5-5,TRBD1,TRBJ2-2,CASSSGQGNANTGELFF,TGTGCCAGCAGCTCGGGACAGGGTAATGCGAACACCGGGGAGCTGTTTTTT
NA,TRBV7-2,NA,TRBJ1-1,CASSLEPENTEAFF,TGTGCCAGCAGCTTAGAACCAGAGAACACTGAAGCTTTCTTT